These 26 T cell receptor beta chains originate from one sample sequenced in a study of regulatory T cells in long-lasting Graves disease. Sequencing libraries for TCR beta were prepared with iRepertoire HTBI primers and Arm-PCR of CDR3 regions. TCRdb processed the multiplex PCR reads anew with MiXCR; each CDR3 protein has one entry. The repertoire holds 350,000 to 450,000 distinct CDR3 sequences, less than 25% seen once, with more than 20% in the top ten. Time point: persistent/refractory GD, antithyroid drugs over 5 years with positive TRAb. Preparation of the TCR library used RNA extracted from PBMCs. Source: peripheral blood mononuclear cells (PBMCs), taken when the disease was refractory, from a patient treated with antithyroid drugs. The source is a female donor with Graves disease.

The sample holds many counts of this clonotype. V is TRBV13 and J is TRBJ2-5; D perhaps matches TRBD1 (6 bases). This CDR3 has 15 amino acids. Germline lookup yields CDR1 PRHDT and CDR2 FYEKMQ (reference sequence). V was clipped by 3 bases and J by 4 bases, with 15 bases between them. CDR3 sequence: CASSFPQGSGETQYF. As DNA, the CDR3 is TGTGCCAGCAGCTTCCCTCAGGGGAGTGGAGAGACCCAGTACTTC.

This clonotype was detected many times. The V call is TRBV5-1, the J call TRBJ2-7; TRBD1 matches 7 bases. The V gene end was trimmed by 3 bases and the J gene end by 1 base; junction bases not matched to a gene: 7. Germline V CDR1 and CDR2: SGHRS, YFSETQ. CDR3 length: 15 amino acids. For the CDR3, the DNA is TGCGCCAGCAGCTCCCCCGGACAGGAGTCCTACGAGCAGTACTTC. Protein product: CASSSPGQESYEQYF.

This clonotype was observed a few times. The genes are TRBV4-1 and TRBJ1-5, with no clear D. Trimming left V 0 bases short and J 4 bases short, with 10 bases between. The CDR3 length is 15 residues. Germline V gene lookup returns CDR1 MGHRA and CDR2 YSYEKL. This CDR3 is CASSQDTGRNQPQHF. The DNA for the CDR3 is TGCGCCAGCAGCCAAGATACTGGTAGGAATCAGCCCCAGCATTTT.

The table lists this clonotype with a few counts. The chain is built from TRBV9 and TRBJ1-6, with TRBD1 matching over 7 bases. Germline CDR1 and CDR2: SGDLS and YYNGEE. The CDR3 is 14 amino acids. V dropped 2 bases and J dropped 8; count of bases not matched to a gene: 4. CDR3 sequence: CASSVVTGDSPLHF. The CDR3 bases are TGTGCCAGCAGCGTGGTAACAGGGGATTCACCCCTCCACTTT.

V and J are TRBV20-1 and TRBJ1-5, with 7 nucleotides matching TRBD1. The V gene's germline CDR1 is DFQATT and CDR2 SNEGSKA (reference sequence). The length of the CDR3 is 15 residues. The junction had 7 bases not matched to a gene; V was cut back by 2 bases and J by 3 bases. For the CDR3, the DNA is TGCAGTGCTAGATCGACAGGGCCCAACAATCAGCCCCAGCATTTT. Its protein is CSARSTGPNNQPQHF.

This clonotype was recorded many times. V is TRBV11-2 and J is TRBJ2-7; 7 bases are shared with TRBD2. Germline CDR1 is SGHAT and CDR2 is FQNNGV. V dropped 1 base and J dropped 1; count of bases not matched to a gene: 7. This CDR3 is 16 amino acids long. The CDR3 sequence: CASSLGRSSGSYEQYF. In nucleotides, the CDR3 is TGTGCCAGCAGCTTAGGTCGCTCTAGCGGTTCCTACGAGCAGTACTTC.

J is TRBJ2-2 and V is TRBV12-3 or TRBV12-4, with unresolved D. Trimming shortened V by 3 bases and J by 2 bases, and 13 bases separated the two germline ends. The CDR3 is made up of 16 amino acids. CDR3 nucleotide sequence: TGTGCCAGCAGTTTGAATGGCGCACTAAACACCGGGGAGCTGTTTTTT. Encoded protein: CASSLNGALNTGELFF.

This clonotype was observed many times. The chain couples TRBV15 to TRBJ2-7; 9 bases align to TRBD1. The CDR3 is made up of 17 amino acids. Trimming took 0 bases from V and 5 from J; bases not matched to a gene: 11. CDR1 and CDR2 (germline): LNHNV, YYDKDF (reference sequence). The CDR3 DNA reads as TGTGCCACCAGCAGAGACTTTGGACAGGGGACCTCGGACGAGCAGTACTTC. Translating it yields CATSRDFGQGTSDEQYF.

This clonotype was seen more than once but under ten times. Here the CDR3 DNA reads TGCAGCGTTCTTAAGTCCCCTAGCGGGAGGGCTATTTACGAGCAGTACTTC. Protein product: CSVLKSPSGRAIYEQYF. The rearrangement uses TRBV29-1 and TRBJ2-7, with 12 bases identical to TRBD2. Germline V gene lookup returns CDR1 SQVTM and CDR2 ANQGSEA. CDR3 length: 17 residues. Trimming at V came to 5 bases and at J to 4 bases, leaving 15 bases not matched to a gene.

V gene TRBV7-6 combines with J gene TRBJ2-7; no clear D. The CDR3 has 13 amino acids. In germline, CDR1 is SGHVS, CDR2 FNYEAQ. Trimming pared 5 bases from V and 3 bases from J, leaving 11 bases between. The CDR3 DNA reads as TGTGCCAGCAGCCCTACTGGGGACTACGAGCAGTACTTC. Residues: CASSPTGDYEQYF.

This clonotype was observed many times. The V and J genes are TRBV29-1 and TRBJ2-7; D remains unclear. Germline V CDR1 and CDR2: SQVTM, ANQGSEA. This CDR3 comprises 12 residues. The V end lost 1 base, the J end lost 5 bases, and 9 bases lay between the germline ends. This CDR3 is CSVEVVRNEQYF. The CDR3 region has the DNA TGCAGCGTTGAAGTAGTCAGGAACGAGCAGTACTTC.

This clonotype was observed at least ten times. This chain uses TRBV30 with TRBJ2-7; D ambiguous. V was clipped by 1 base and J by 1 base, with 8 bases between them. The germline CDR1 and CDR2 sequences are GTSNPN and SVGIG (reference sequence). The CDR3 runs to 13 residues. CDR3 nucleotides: TGTGCCTGGAGTGGAGGCAGTTCCTACGAGCAGTACTTC. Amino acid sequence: CAWSGGSSYEQYF.

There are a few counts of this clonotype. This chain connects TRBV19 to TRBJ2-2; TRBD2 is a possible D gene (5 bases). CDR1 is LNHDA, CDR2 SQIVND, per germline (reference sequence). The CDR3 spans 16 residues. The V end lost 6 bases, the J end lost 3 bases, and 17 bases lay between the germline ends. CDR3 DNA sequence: TGTGCCAGTAGGGCTCCAGTTCCCGGGGACACCGGGGAGCTGTTTTTT. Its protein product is CASRAPVPGDTGELFF. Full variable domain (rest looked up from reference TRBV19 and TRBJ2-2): DGGITQSPKYLFRKEGQNVTLSCEQNLNHDAMYWYRQDPGQGLRLIYYSQIVNDFQKGDIAEGYSVSREKKESFPLTVTSAQKNPTAFYLCASRAPVPGDTGELFFGEGSRLTVL.

CDR3 sequence: CASSTSAAGVGNSPLHF. CDR3 in DNA: TGTGCCAGCAGCACCTCAGCCGCAGGGGTTGGGAATTCACCCCTCCACTTT. The V and J genes are TRBV7-9 and TRBJ1-6, with a weak D call TRBD1 (6 bases). V dropped 5 bases and J dropped 7 bases, with 21 bases sitting between them. Germline-derived CDR1 and CDR2 are SEHNR and FQNEAQ (reference sequence). The CDR3 covers 17 residues.

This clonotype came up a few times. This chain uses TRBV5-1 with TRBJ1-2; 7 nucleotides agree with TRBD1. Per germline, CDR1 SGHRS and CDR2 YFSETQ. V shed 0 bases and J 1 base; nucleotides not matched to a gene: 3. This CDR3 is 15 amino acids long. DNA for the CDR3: TGCGCCAGCAGCTTGGTGGGGACAGTTAACTATGGCTACACCTTC. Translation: CASSLVGTVNYGYTF.

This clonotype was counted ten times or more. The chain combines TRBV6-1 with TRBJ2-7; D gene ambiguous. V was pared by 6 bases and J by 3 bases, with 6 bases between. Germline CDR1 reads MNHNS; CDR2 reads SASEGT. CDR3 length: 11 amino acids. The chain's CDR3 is CASRENYEQYF. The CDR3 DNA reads TGTGCCAGCAGAGAGAACTACGAGCAGTACTTC.

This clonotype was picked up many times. The CDR3 bases are TGTGCCAGCAAATGGGAAGGGGAGACCCAGTACTTC. Residues: CASKWEGETQYF. This chain connects TRBV2 to TRBJ2-5; D is unresolved. The germline V gene encodes CDR1 SNHLY and CDR2 FYNNEI. The V end lost 7 bases, the J end lost 5 bases, and 11 bases lay between the germline ends. This CDR3 region has 12 residues.

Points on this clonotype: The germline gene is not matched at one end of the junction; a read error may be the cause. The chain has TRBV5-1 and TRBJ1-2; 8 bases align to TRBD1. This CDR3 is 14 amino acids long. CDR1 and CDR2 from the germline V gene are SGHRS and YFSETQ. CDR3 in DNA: TGCGCCAGCGGCTTGGCCCAGGGGGCAGGAGAAGCCGCCTTC. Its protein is CASGLAQGAGEAAF.

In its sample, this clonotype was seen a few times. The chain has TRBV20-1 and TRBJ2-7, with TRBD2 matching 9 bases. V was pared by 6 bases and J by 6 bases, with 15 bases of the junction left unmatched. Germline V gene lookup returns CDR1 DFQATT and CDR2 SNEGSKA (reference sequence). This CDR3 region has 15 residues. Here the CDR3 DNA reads TGCAGTGCAACAAATCCGGGGCTAGCGGGAATCGAGCAGTACTTC. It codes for CSATNPGLAGIEQYF.

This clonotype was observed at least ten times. CDR3 coding DNA: TGTGCCAGCAGCCCGTCCAACTACGAGCAGTACTTC. It codes for CASSPSNYEQYF. The rearrangement links TRBV7-2 to TRBJ2-7; D is undetermined. Trimming pared 5 bases from V and 3 bases from J, leaving 8 bases between. The CDR3 is 12 residues long. Germline-derived CDR1 and CDR2 are SGHTA and FQGNSA.

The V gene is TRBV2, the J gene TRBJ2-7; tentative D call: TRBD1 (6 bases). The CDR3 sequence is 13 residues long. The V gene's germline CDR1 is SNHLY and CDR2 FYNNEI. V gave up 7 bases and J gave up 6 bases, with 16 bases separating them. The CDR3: CASKRRQVCEQYF. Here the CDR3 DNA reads TGTGCCAGCAAAAGAAGACAGGTTTGCGAGCAGTACTTC.

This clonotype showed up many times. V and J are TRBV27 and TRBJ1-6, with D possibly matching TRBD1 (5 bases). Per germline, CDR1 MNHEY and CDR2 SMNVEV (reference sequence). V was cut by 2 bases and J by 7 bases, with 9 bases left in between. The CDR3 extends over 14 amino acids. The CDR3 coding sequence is TGTGCCAGCAGTTTAGAAGGGGCCAATTCACCCCTCCACTTT. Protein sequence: CASSLEGANSPLHF.

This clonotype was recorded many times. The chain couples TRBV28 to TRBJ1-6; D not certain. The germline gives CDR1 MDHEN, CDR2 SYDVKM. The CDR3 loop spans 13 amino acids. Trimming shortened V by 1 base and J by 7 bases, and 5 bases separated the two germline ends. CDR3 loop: CASSLSGNSPLHF. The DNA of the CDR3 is TGTGCCAGCAGTTTATCCGGGAATTCACCCCTCCACTTT.

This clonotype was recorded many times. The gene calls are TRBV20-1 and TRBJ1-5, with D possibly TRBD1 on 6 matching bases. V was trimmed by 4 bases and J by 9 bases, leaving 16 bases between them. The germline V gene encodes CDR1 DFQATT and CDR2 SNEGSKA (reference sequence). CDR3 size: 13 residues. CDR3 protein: CSATPTVGGPQHF. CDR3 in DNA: TGCAGTGCTACACCGACCGTAGGGGGGCCCCAGCATTTT.

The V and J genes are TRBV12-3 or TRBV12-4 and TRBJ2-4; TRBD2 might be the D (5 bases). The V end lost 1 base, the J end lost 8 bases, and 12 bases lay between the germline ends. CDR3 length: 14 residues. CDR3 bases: TGTGCCAGCAGTTTAGATAGGACCGGGGACATTCAGTACTTC. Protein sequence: CASSLDRTGDIQYF.

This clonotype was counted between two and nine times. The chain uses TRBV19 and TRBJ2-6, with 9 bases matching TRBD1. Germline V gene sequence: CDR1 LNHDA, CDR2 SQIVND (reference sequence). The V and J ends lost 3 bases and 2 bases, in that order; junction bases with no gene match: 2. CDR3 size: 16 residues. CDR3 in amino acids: CASSITGGTGANVLTF. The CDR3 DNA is TGTGCCAGTAGTATTACAGGGGGCACTGGGGCCAACGTCCTGACTTTC.